Below are 18 T cell receptor beta chains sequenced from a single sample in a study of vaccination and CD4 T cells after COVID-19. The Oncomine TCR Beta short-read assay sequenced DNA from cultured CD4+ T cells. In TCRdb, the PCR reads were re-called with MiXCR into one record per CDR3 protein. The data hold about 5,100 distinct CDR3 sequences, with approximately 48% observed a single time. Their antigen targets remain unknown. Stated treatment: roughly 10-day PBMC culture with coronavirus spike peptide pools or control peptides (ViraFEST assay). Specimen: CD4+ T cells from blood, cultured in vitro. These receptors were obtained from a human donor who had recovered from COVID-19.

The chain couples TRBV18 to TRBJ2-1; D is ambiguous. The CDR3 has 14 residues. CDR1 KGHSH and CDR2 LQKENI come from the germline V gene. V was cut by 3 bases and J by 0 bases, with 6 bases left in between. The CDR3 loop is CASSPSSSYNEQFF. CDR3 nucleotides: TGTGCCAGCTCACCCTCTAGCTCCTACAATGAGCAGTTCTTC.

V usage is TRBV2 and J usage is TRBJ1-1; D is possibly TRBD1 (6 bases). The CDR3 sequence is 15 residues long. CDR1 and CDR2 from the germline V gene are SNHLY and FYNNEI. The V gene lost 6 bases and the J gene lost 5 bases, with 19 bases spanning the gap. CDR3 sequence (DNA): TGTGCCAGCAGGAACCCCGGGGGGGCTGAGACTGAAGCTTTCTTT. It encodes CASRNPGGAETEAFF.

This chain connects TRBV15 to TRBJ1-1; D is uncertain. Trimming took 0 bases from V and 13 from J, leaving 12 bases between them. The germline gives CDR1 LNHNV, CDR2 YYDKDF (reference sequence). The CDR3 sequence is 12 residues long. This chain's CDR3 is CATSREGLKVFF. The CDR3 DNA is TGTGCCACCAGCAGAGAAGGTCTAAAGGTTTTCTTT.

Written as DNA, the CDR3 is TGTGCCAGCAGCAAAGGAGGACAGGGGTGGGCGTTGACCGGGGAGCTGTTTTTT. Translation gives CASSKGGQGWALTGELFF. This rearrangement joins TRBV21-1 to TRBJ2-2; the table calls TRBD1, which could not be checked here. TRBV21-1 is a pseudogene segment. The CDR3 length is 18 residues.

The chain couples TRBV19 to TRBJ1-5, with TRBD1 matching 7 bases. The CDR3 extends over 15 amino acids. Germline V CDR1 and CDR2: LNHDA, SQIVND (reference sequence). The ends lost 5 bases at V and 6 bases at J; junction bases unmatched: 10. This chain's CDR3 is CASSGGRGEGQPQHF. As DNA, the CDR3 is TGTGCCAGTAGTGGTGGCAGGGGGGAAGGTCAGCCCCAGCATTTT.

This clonotype has just a few counts. V gene TRBV7-2 combines with J gene TRBJ1-3, with D maybe TRBD1 (6 bases). V lost 5 bases and J 2 bases, leaving 13 bases between the germline ends. Germline V gene sequence: CDR1 SGHTA, CDR2 FQGNSA. There are 15 residues in the CDR3. Written as DNA, the CDR3 is TGTGCCAGCAGCCGTCAGGGACATACTGGAAACACCATATATTTT. Translating it yields CASSRQGHTGNTIYF. The full variable domain, completed using reference TRBV7-2 and TRBJ1-3, is GAGVSQSPSNKVTEKGKDVELRCDPISGHTALYWYRQSLGQGLEFLIYFQGNSAPDKSGLPSDRFSAERTGGSVSTLTIQRTQQEDSAVYLCASSRQGHTGNTIYFGEGSWLTVV.

The V call is TRBV18, the J call TRBJ2-3; D not resolved. CDR3 length: 12 residues. Germline CDR1 is KGHSH and CDR2 is LQKENI. V lost 3 bases and J lost 5, with 6 bases in between. The CDR3 region is CASSPLGDTQYF. The CDR3 nucleotides read TGTGCCAGCTCACCTCTCGGAGATACGCAGTATTTT.

V is TRBV7-2 and J is TRBJ1-1, with D possibly being TRBD1 (6 bases). The V and J ends lost 5 bases and 8 bases respectively, with 21 bases between them. Germline assignment: CDR1 SGHTA and CDR2 FQGNSA. The CDR3 runs to 15 residues. CDR3 bases: TGTGCCAGCAGCCCTCACCCGAGGGGGAGCGGGGAAGCTTTCTTT. It codes for CASSPHPRGSGEAFF.

The rearrangement joins TRBV4-1 to TRBJ2-2; D possibly corresponds to TRBD2 (6 bases). Germline-derived CDR1 and CDR2 are MGHRA and YSYEKL. Trimming removed 0 bases at V and 5 bases at J, with 16 bases between. The CDR3 is 17 residues long. DNA of the CDR3: TGCGCCAGCAGCCAAGAAGTCCCGGCCGGAGGGACCGGGGAGCTGTTTTTT. Translating it yields CASSQEVPAGGTGELFF.

The sample holds a few counts of this clonotype. V and J are TRBV5-1 and TRBJ2-3, with 7 bases that match TRBD2. This CDR3 has 15 residues. V gave up 4 bases and J gave up 5 bases; unmatched junction bases: 10. CDR1 is SGHRS, CDR2 YFSETQ, per germline. For the CDR3, the DNA is TGCGCCAGCAGCCCGGGAGGCCTCGGGGGAGATACGCAGTATTTT. Translating gives CASSPGGLGGDTQYF.

This clonotype was counted a few times. The chain is built from TRBV24-1 and TRBJ2-2; a possible D gene is TRBD1 (6 bases). The ends were cut back, 3 bases at V and 5 bases at J, with 15 bases in the middle. The germline CDR1 and CDR2 sequences are KGHDR and SFDVKD. CDR3 length: 16 residues. The CDR3 nucleotides are TGTGCCACCAGTGATGGGGGCCAGGGACCAACCGGGGAGCTGTTTTTT. Translated, it gives CATSDGGQGPTGELFF.

The J gene is TRBJ2-7, the V gene TRBV12-3 or TRBV12-4; D is ambiguous. Trimming pared 4 bases from V and 3 bases from J, leaving 4 bases between. The CDR3 covers 11 residues. The CDR3 DNA sequence: TGTGCCAGCAGTTCCCACTACGAGCAGTACTTC. Translated: CASSSHYEQYF.

The chain recombines TRBV20-1 with TRBJ1-1; 7 nucleotides agree with TRBD1. This CDR3 is 14 amino acids long. V was pared by 3 bases and J by 8 bases, with 12 bases of the junction left unmatched. Germline CDR1 is DFQATT and CDR2 is SNEGSKA (reference sequence). The CDR3 DNA is TGCAGTGCTAGGGGGGAGACAGGGACGGTGGAAGCTTTCTTT. It codes for CSARGETGTVEAFF.

The genes are TRBV27 and TRBJ2-7; the D is unclear. Germline V gives CDR1 MNHEY, CDR2 SMNVEV (reference sequence). This CDR3 has 13 amino acids. Trimming stripped 4 bases from V and 3 bases from J, with 10 bases between. The CDR3, as DNA: TGTGCCAGCAGTTACCGTTTATTCTACGAGCAGTACTTC. Its translation is CASSYRLFYEQYF.

In this sample, this clonotype turned up a few times. The J gene is TRBJ1-1, the V gene TRBV6-1; TRBD1 matches at 7 bases. Germline CDR1 is MNHNS and CDR2 is SASEGT. This CDR3 is 12 amino acids long. J lost 6 bases, V lost 7 bases, and 5 bases had no gene match. The DNA of the CDR3 is TGTGCCAGCACCAGGGGGGGCTCTGAAGCTTTCTTT. Translated: CASTRGGSEAFF.

This clonotype was picked up a small number of times. The rearrangement uses TRBV19 and TRBJ1-2, with D possibly matching TRBD1 (6 bases). This CDR3 is built from 13 residues. The V end was cut by 7 bases, the J end by 7 bases, with 16 bases between. CDR1 is LNHDA, CDR2 SQIVND, per germline (reference sequence). The CDR3 DNA sequence: TGTGCCAGTACCCCTTCAGGGGCAGCTGGCTACACCTTC. This gives the protein CASTPSGAAGYTF.

The genes are TRBV20-1 and TRBJ1-1, with D perhaps matching TRBD1 (6 bases). The CDR3 consists of 15 residues. V gave up 5 bases and J gave up 1 base, with 17 bases separating them. Germline CDR1 is DFQATT and CDR2 is SNEGSKA (reference sequence). As DNA, the CDR3 is TGCAGTGCTCGTCGAGGGGGGTACACGAACACTGAAGCTTTCTTT. Encoded protein: CSARRGGYTNTEAFF.

CDR3 sequence (DNA): TGTGCCAGCAGCCAAGAGAAACCTAGCGGGGTAAGGGGGTTAGAGACCCAGTACTTC. Its translation: CASSQEKPSGVRGLETQYF. V gene TRBV3-1 combines with J gene TRBJ2-5; 9 bases are shared with TRBD2. The junction had 15 bases not matched to a gene; V was cut back by 0 bases and J by 4 bases. The CDR3 consists of 19 residues. In germline, CDR1 is LGHDT, CDR2 YNNKEL (reference sequence).